This T cell receptor (beta chain) was sequenced in a study of cytomegalovirus exposure and HLA in healthy donors. PCR employed 60 Vbeta and 13 Jbeta primers. TCRdb's copy holds only in-frame clones and misses some; the assay was immunoSEQ multiplex PCR. The sample holds about 120,000 clones, roughly four fifths seen once. The CDR3 spans 13 residues. The germline CDR1 and CDR2 sequences are MNHNS and SASEGT. V lost 6 bases and J lost 0; bases outside the gene matches: 1. Sequencing was performed on PBMCs. The gene calls are TRBV6-1 and TRBJ1-1; 7 nucleotides line up with TRBD1. The source of this sequence is a middle-aged woman in good health and CMV-seropositive. The CDR3 spells CASRGQMNTEAFF. The CDR3 nucleotides are TGTGCCAGCAGGGGACAGATGAACACTGAAGCTTTCTTT.